One sample yielded the 17 T cell receptor beta chains listed below, sequenced in a study of PD-L1 blockade in urothelial cancer. Time point reported: peripheral blood 6 weeks after treatment start. Some clones are missing from TCRdb's copy, which holds only in-frame ones; the method was immunoSEQ multiplex PCR. Here the sample spans fewer than 30,000 clones, about 85% being singletons. This material consisted of PBMCs, taken around atezolizumab (anti-PD-L1) treatment. Every receptor here comes from a man aged 70-80 years with urothelial cancer.

The chain has TRBV6-1 and TRBJ1-4; unclear D gene. The CDR3 has 14 residues. Trimming stripped 7 bases from V and 4 bases from J, with 13 bases between. CDR1 and CDR2 (germline): MNHNS, SASEGT. This chain's CDR3 is CASTIPRDNEKLFF. In nucleotides, the CDR3 is TGTGCCAGCACCATACCGCGGGATAATGAAAAACTGTTTTTT.

This chain joins TRBV7-9 and TRBJ1-1, with D perhaps matching TRBD1 (5 bases). V shed 5 bases and J shed 11 bases, with 12 bases lying between them. This CDR3 is 11 amino acids long. Per germline, CDR1 SEHNR and CDR2 FQNEAQ (reference sequence). The CDR3: CASSPRVRAFF. CDR3 in DNA: TGTGCCAGCAGCCCCAGGGTGCGGGCTTTCTTT. Filled out from reference TRBV7-9 and TRBJ1-1, the complete variable domain reads DTGVSQNPRHKITKRGQNVTFRCDPISEHNRLYWYRQTLGQGPEFLTYFQNEAQLEKSRLLSDRFSAERPKGSFSTLEIQRTEQGDSAMYLCASSPRVRAFFGQGTRLTVV.

V gene TRBV6-5 combines with J gene TRBJ2-1; 13 bases agree with TRBD2. J lost 8 bases, V lost 2 bases, and 3 bases had no gene match. The germline V gene encodes CDR1 MNHEY and CDR2 SVGAGI. This CDR3 has 15 amino acids. The CDR3 is CASSYRGLAGDEQFF. The CDR3 region has the DNA TGTGCCAGCAGTTACCGCGGACTAGCGGGAGATGAGCAGTTCTTC.

The CDR3 DNA reads as TGTGCCAGCAGCTTGGATCTGTTGTTAGGGGGGGACACCGGGGAGCTGTTTTTT. This gives the protein CASSLDLLLGGDTGELFF. The chain employs TRBV5-5 and TRBJ2-2; a possible D gene is TRBD2 (7 bases). The CDR3 extends over 18 amino acids. Germline loops: CDR1 SGHKS, CDR2 YYEKEE (reference sequence). V shed 0 bases and J shed 3 bases, with 18 bases lying between them.

The chain uses TRBV4-3 and TRBJ1-1; 7 bases agree with TRBD1. Trimming removed 1 base from V and 4 bases from J; junction bases left unmatched: 15. Germline V gene sequence: CDR1 LGHNA, CDR2 YSLEER. There are 18 residues in the CDR3. CDR3 in DNA: TGCGCCAGCAGCCAAGCTAACAGGGGCAGTGCTATTACCACTGAAGCTTTCTTT. This codes for CASSQANRGSAITTEAFF.

The rearrangement joins TRBV7-6 to TRBJ2-7; TRBD2 aligns across 12 bases. J was trimmed by 4 bases and V by 2 bases; bases with no gene match: 15. The CDR3 has 19 amino acids. CDR1 SGHVS and CDR2 FNYEAQ come from the germline V gene. In DNA, the CDR3 is TGTGCCAGCAGCTTAAGCCGGACTAGCGGGAACTCTTTTGGTTACGAGCAGTACTTC. Encoded protein: CASSLSRTSGNSFGYEQYF.

This rearrangement joins TRBV7-9 to TRBJ2-6; 7 bases fit TRBD1. Losses at the gene ends were 5 bases for V and 4 bases for J; bases not matched to a gene: 14. Germline V gives CDR1 SEHNR, CDR2 FQNEAQ (reference sequence). There are 18 residues in the CDR3. CDR3 residues: CASSLWTGLTLGANVLTF. The CDR3 bases are TGTGCCAGCAGCCTTTGGACAGGTCTGACTCTGGGGGCCAACGTCCTGACTTTC.

The rearrangement uses TRBV7-2 and TRBJ2-5, with 7 nucleotides matching TRBD2. V lost 5 bases and J lost 2; bases outside the gene matches: 5. The length of the CDR3 is 14 residues. In germline, CDR1 is SGHTA, CDR2 FQGNSA. CDR3 bases: TGTGCCAGCAGCCTGGGGAGGGGTCAAGAGACCCAGTACTTC. As protein: CASSLGRGQETQYF. The whole variable domain, filled in from reference TRBV7-2 and TRBJ2-5, reads GAGVSQSPSNKVTEKGKDVELRCDPISGHTALYWYRQSLGQGLEFLIYFQGNSAPDKSGLPSDRFSAERTGGSVSTLTIQRTQQEDSAVYLCASSLGRGQETQYFGPGTRLLVL.

A word on this clone: The junction does not match germline at one end; this may be a read error. The chain employs TRBV6-5 and TRBJ1-2; D is possibly TRBD1 (5 bases). This CDR3 spans 15 amino acids. From germline, CDR1 is MNHEY and CDR2 SVGAGI. CDR3 DNA sequence: TGTGCCAGCAGTTACCGCGTCGACAGAAACTATGGCCACACCTTC. Its protein product is CASSYRVDRNYGHTF.

The J gene is TRBJ1-4, the V gene TRBV6-5; 7 bases line up with TRBD1. V trimming: 6 bases; J trimming: 5 bases; junction bases outside the gene matches: 3. Germline CDR1 reads MNHEY; CDR2 reads SVGAGI. The CDR3 spans 13 residues. As DNA, the CDR3 is TGTGCCAGCAGCCGGGACAGAAATGAAAAACTGTTTTTT. This gives the protein CASSRDRNEKLFF.

This clone was recorded a few times. The chain has TRBV5-4 and TRBJ2-1; 9 nucleotides align to TRBD2. The CDR3 consists of 12 residues. Trimming cost V 4 bases and J 16 bases; bases outside gene matches: 9. CDR1 SGHNT and CDR2 YYREEE come from the germline V gene (reference sequence). The CDR3 DNA follows: TGTGCCAGCAGCATAAGGACTAGCGCCCCATTCTTC. Protein product: CASSIRTSAPFF.

The chain has TRBV29-1 and TRBJ1-2; possible D gene TRBD1, 5 bases. Looked up from germline, CDR1 is SQVTM and CDR2 is ANQGSEA. The CDR3 is made up of 13 amino acids. Trimming removed 6 bases at V and 7 bases at J, with 18 bases between. In DNA, the CDR3 is TGCAGCGTGGGGGAGGAAGGGATGAGTGGCTACACCTTC. Translation: CSVGEEGMSGYTF.

V usage is TRBV7-9 and J usage is TRBJ2-3, with 8 bases identical to TRBD2. CDR1 is SEHNR, CDR2 FQNEAQ, per germline (reference sequence). This CDR3 is 17 amino acids long. J lost 8 bases, V lost 5 bases, and 18 bases had no gene match. The CDR3 bases are TGTGCCAGCAGCCCCCAAGGAGGACTAGCTACTCCGGGTACGCAGTATTTT. Its translation is CASSPQGGLATPGTQYF. The full variable domain, rest sourced from reference TRBV7-9 and TRBJ2-3, is DTGVSQNPRHKITKRGQNVTFRCDPISEHNRLYWYRQTLGQGPEFLTYFQNEAQLEKSRLLSDRFSAERPKGSFSTLEIQRTEQGDSAMYLCASSPQGGLATPGTQYFGPGTRLTVL.

This rearrangement joins TRBV16 to TRBJ1-1; perhaps TRBD1 as D (6 bases). There are 13 residues in the CDR3. Germline V gives CDR1 KGHSY, CDR2 FQNENV. Trimming left V 0 bases short and J 10 bases short, with 12 bases between. CDR3 amino acids: CASSQSSTGRAFF. The CDR3, as DNA: TGTGCCAGCAGCCAATCTTCGACAGGCCGAGCTTTCTTT.

The J gene is TRBJ2-6, the V gene TRBV5-1; the D gene is possibly TRBD2 (5 bases). The CDR3 spans 13 residues. Trimming stripped 9 bases from V and 7 bases from J, with 14 bases between. Germline CDR1 reads SGHRS; CDR2 reads YFSETQ. The CDR3 region is CATSPGDANVLTF. Written as DNA, the CDR3 is TGCGCCACCTCTCCCGGGGATGCCAACGTCCTGACTTTC.

Here the CDR3 DNA reads TGTGCCAGCAGCTTAGATGCAGCCTACGAGCAGTACTTC. Amino acids: CASSLDAAYEQYF. This chain joins TRBV11-2 and TRBJ2-7; D is unresolved. V lost 0 bases to trimming and J lost 2 bases, with 5 bases between them. From germline, CDR1 is SGHAT and CDR2 FQNNGV. CDR3 length equals 13 residues.

The chain couples TRBV5-6 to TRBJ2-2; D may be TRBD2 (6 bases). The CDR3 contains 16 residues. V was cut by 4 bases and J by 8 bases, with 21 bases left in between. Germline V gene sequence: CDR1 SGHDT, CDR2 YYEEEE. The CDR3 loop is CASSPTPTTSSGELFF. CDR3 DNA: TGTGCCAGCAGCCCGACCCCAACTACTAGCTCTGGGGAGCTGTTTTTT.